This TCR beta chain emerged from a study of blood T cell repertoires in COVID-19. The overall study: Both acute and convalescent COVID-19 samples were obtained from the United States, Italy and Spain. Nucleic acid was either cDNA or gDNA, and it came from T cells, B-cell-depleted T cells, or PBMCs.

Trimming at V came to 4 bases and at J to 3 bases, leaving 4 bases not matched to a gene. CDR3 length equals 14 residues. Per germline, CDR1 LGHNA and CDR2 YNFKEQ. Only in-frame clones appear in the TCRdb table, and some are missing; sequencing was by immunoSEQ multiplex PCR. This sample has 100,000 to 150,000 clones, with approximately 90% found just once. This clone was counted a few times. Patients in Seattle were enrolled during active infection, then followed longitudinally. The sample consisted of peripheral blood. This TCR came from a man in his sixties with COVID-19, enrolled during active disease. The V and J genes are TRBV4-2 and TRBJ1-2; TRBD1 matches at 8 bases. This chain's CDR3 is CASSRGQGDYGYTF. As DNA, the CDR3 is TGTGCCAGCAGCCGAGGACAGGGAGACTATGGCTACACCTTC.